This TCR beta chain was documented in a study of metastatic and nonmetastatic thyroid tumors. Thyroid surgery had not been preceded by any treatment in any patient. Within the sample, this clone is medium-sized. Its antigen is unknown. CDR3 size: 19 residues. Germline values: CDR1 MNHNS, CDR2 SASEGT. The V segment lost 0 bases and the J segment 5 bases; nucleotides outside the gene matches: 16. Broader study findings: Across blood and tumor, TCR beta diversity in malignant thyroid tumors was reportedly significantly higher than in benign nodules.

TCRdb re-called clones from the PCR reads using MiXCR. The sample lists several thousand clones, 30% to 35% seen once, with roughly 10% in the top ten. This sequence was found in a female donor with papillary thyroid cancer or a benign thyroid nodule (not recorded which). Some clones in this sample may be carry-over from other donors' samples. The chain recombines TRBV6-1 with TRBJ2-7; the match to TRBD2 covers 10 bases. The sequencing sample was made of tumor tissue. The CDR3 sequence: CASSEAFPGASGSFHEQYF. The CDR3 DNA sequence: TGTGCCAGCAGTGAAGCCTTCCCTGGGGCTAGCGGGAGTTTCCACGAGCAGTACTTC.